This T cell receptor (beta chain) was identified in a study of T cell clonality in common variable immunodeficiency. Findings and caveats of the study: Fewer deletions and N-nucleotide insertions were reportedly seen in common variable immunodeficiency TCR beta sequences. CVID subjects had higher TCRbeta clonality than healthy controls, most marked in about a third. Repertoire-complication correlations in CVID were limited by patient heterogeneity.

The sample holds many counts of this clone. Its specificity is unknown. The CDR3 end is not reached by the read, which stops 3 residues before it; the germline J gene fills it in. There are 17 residues in the CDR3. J gave up 0 bases and V 0 bases, and 4 bases lay outside the gene matches. Germline CDR1 reads ENHRY; CDR2 reads SYGVKD. CVID and control samples used equivalent genomic DNA input. The table came from immunoSEQ multiplex PCR; TCRdb's copy has only in-frame clones and leaves some out. The specimen has around 60,000 clones, none found just once. Sequencing was performed on peripheral blood mononuclear cells. This clonotype was sampled from a person between 18 and 75 years old in good health. This chain links TRBV10-3 with TRBJ2-1, with 8 bases fitting TRBD2. CDR3 bases read: TGTGCCATCAGTGAGTCTATCAGCGGGAGCTCCTACAATGAG. Protein: CAISESISGSSYNE. The CDR3 as a whole reads CAISESISGSSYNEQFF.